This T cell receptor beta chain emerged from a study of OX40 agonist ivuxolimab in advanced cancers. Clones were sequenced by immunoSEQ multiplex PCR, and TCRdb holds only the in-frame ones, with some missing. The sample holds about 22,000 clones, around 85% seen once. This CDR3 contains 14 residues. The V gene end was trimmed by 6 bases and the J gene end by 9 bases; junction bases not matched to a gene: 11. The germline CDR1 and CDR2 sequences are SGHNT and YYREEE (reference sequence). This clone was recorded only once. Source: CD4+ or CD8+ T cells sorted from blood, taken in a trial of the OX40 agonist ivuxolimab. This clonotype was obtained from an adult with an advanced solid tumor such as melanoma, head and neck, liver or kidney cancer. The V gene is TRBV5-4, the J gene TRBJ2-2; 7 positions agree with TRBD2. DNA of the CDR3: TGTGCCAGCACCCGGGGGGAACGGGCAAGGGAGCTGTTTTTT. The encoded protein is CASTRGERARELFF.